This entry features one T cell receptor beta chain sequence. The authors ran a second PCR of 7 to 11 cycles using a sample-barcoded 5' primer and a J-beta primer mix. A template-switch adaptor that had 12 random nucleotides put a tag on each cDNA molecule. Sequencing recovered at least 3 million CDR3-containing paired-end reads from each sample. TCRdb processed the 5' RACE reads anew with MiXCR; each CDR3 protein has one entry. The sample comprises 750,000 to 1,000,000 distinct CDR3 sequences, roughly 29% of which are singletons, and about 10% rests with the top ten. These data originate in a study of blood T cells in healthy people across ages. The sample was also linked to a second study, of T cells of mothers and their children. That source adds: Random nucleotides (2-4) and sample barcodes were added by the M1S primer used in the second PCR.

Sequencing used blood. This receptor was identified in a woman between 40 and 55 years old in good health.

The CDR3 protein is CASSGDKGANEQFF. In DNA, the CDR3 is TGTGCCAGCTCAGGGGACAAGGGAGCCAATGAGCAGTTCTTC. The chain uses TRBV18 and TRBJ2-1, with D possibly TRBD1 on 6 matching bases. V shed 5 bases and J shed 6 bases, with 14 bases lying between them. The germline V gene has CDR1 KGHSH and CDR2 LQKENI. The CDR3 consists of 14 residues.